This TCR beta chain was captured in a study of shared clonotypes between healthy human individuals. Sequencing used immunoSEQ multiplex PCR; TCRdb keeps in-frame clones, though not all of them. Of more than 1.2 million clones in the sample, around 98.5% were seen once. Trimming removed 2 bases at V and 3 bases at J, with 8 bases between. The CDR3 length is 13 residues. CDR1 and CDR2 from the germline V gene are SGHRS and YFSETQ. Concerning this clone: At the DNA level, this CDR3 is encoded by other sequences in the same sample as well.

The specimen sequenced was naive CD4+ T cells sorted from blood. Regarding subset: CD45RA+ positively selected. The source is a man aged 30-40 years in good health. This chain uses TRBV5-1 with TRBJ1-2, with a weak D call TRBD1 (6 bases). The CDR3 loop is CASSLGGDYGYTF. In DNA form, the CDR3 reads TGCGCCAGCAGCTTAGGGGGGGACTATGGCTACACCTTC.